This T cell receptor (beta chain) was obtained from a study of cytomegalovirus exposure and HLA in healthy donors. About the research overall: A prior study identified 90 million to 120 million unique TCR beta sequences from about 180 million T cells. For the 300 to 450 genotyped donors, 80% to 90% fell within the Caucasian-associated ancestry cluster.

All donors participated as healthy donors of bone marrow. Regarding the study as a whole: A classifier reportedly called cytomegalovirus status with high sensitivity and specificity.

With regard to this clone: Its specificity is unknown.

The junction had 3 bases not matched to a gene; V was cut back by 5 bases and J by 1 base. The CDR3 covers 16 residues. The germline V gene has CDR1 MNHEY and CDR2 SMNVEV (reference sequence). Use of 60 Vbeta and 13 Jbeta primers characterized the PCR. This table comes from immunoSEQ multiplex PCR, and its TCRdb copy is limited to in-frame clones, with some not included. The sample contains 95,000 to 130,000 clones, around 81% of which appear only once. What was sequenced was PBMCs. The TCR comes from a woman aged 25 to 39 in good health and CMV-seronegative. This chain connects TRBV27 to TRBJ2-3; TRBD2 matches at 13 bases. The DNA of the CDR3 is TGTGCCAGCAGTCGCGGACTAGCGGGGGGCACAGATACGCAGTATTTT. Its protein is CASSRGLAGGTDTQYF.